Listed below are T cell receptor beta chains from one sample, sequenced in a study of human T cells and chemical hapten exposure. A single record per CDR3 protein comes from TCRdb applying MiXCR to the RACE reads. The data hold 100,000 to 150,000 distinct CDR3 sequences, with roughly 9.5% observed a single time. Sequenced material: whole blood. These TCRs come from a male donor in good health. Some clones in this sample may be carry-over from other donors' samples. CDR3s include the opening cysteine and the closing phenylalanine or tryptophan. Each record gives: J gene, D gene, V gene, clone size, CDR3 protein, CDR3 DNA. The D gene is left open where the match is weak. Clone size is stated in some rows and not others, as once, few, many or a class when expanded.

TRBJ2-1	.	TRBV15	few	CATSTRSHNEQFF	TGTGCCACCAGCACCCGATCCCACAATGAGCAGTTCTTC
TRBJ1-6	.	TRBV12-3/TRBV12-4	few	CASRDPVPYNSPLHF	TGTGCCAGCAGAGATCCAGTACCTTATAATTCACCCCTCCACTTT
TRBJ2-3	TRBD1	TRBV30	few	CAWSPTGTGNTDTQYF	TGTGCCTGGAGTCCTACGGGGACAGGGAACACAGATACGCAGTATTTT
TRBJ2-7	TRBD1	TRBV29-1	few	CSVEPPGGNEQYF	TGCAGCGTTGAACCCCCAGGGGGAAACGAGCAGTACTTC
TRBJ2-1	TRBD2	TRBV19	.	CASRRTSGSYNEQFF	TGTGCCAGTAGGCGGACTAGCGGCTCCTACAATGAGCAGTTCTTC
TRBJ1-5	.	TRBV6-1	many	CATSPTTGLARQPQHF	TGTGCCACCTCTCCGACGACAGGTTTGGCGCGACAGCCCCAGCATTTT
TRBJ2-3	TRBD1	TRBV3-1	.	CASSQGQGADTQYF	TGTGCCAGCAGCCAAGGCCAGGGGGCAGATACGCAGTATTTT
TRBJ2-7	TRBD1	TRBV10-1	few	CASSEYRGSSYEQYF	TGCGCCAGCAGTGAGTACAGGGGCTCGTCCTACGAGCAGTACTTC
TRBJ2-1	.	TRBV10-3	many	CAISENRAYNEQFF	TGTGCCATCAGTGAGAACAGGGCTTACAATGAGCAGTTCTTC
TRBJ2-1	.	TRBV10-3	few	CAITGSGTLGNEQFF	TGTGCCATCACGGGGTCCGGGACCTTGGGGAATGAGCAGTTCTTC
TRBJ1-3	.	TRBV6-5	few	CASTLGPRGNTIYF	TGTGCCAGCACCCTGGGTCCGCGGGGAAACACCATATATTTT
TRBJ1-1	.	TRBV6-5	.	CASSVPGNTEAFF	TGTGCCAGCAGTGTCCCAGGGAACACTGAAGCTTTCTTT
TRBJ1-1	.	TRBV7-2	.	CASSPSQANTEAFF	TGTGCCAGCAGCCCCAGCCAGGCGAACACTGAAGCTTTCTTT
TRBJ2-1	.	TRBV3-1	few	CASSQEGREQFF	TGTGCCAGCAGCCAAGAAGGGAGAGAGCAGTTCTTC
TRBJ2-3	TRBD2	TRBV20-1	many	CSASQPSGLTTDTQYF	TGCAGTGCTAGCCAACCTAGCGGTCTTACCACAGATACGCAGTATTTT
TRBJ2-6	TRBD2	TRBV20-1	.	CSASDAGGSGANVLTF	TGCAGTGCTAGTGACGCGGGAGGATCTGGGGCCAACGTCCTGACTTTC
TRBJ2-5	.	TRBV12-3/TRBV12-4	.	CASSSSARGETQYF	TGTGCCAGCAGTTCCTCCGCGAGGGGAGAGACCCAGTACTTC
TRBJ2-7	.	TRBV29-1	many	CSVGGCEQYF	TGCAGCGTAGGGGGTTGCGAGCAGTACTTC
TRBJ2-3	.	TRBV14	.	CASSQAGAECTQYF	TGTGCCAGCAGCCAAGCGGGGGCGGAGTGTACGCAGTATTTT
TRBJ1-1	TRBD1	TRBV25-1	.	CASSELDREAGEAFF	TGTGCCAGCAGTGAACTCGACAGGGAAGCGGGTGAAGCTTTCTTT
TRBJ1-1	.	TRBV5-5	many	CASSFPQKNTEAFF	TGTGCCAGCAGCTTCCCACAGAAGAACACTGAAGCTTTCTTT
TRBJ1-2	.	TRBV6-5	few	CASSYSGYPSQGLGGYTF	TGTGCCAGCAGTTACTCTGGGTATCCGTCGCAGGGCTTGGGTGGCTACACCTTC
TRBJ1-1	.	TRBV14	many	CASSQYSRMNTEAFF	TGTGCCAGCAGCCAATACTCTAGGATGAACACTGAAGCTTTCTTT
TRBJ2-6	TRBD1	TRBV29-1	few	CSVYATGAGANVLTF	TGCAGCGTGTATGCAACAGGGGCTGGGGCCAACGTCCTGACTTTC
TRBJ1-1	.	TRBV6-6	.	CASWVADRWNTEAFF	TGTGCCAGCTGGGTGGCCGACAGGTGGAACACTGAAGCTTTCTTT
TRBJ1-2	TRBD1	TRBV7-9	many	CASSRQGSYTF	TGTGCCAGCAGCCGACAGGGGAGCTACACCTTC
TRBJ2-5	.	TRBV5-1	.	CASSLDTMVGTQYF	TGCGCCAGCAGCTTGGACACCATGGTAGGGACCCAGTACTTC
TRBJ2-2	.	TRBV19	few	CASSAGTPNTGELFF	TGTGCCAGTAGTGCCGGGACCCCGAACACCGGGGAGCTGTTTTTT
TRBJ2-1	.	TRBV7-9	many	CASSFALALTSEQFF	TGTGCCAGCAGCTTCGCTTTAGCGTTGACCTCCGAGCAGTTCTTC
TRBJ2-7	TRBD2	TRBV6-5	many	CASSYGTSGRYEQYF	TGTGCCAGCAGTTATGGTACTAGCGGGAGGTACGAGCAGTACTTC
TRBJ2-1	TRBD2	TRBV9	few	CASSVDSGRVYNEQFF	TGTGCCAGCAGCGTAGATAGCGGGAGGGTTTACAATGAGCAGTTCTTC
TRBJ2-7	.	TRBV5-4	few	CASSLSGASEQYF	TGTGCCAGCAGCTTGTCAGGGGCGAGCGAGCAGTACTTC
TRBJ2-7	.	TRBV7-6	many	CASSLAEQRVYEQYF	TGTGCCAGCAGCTTAGCCGAGCAACGAGTCTACGAGCAGTACTTC
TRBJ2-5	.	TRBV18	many	CASSPRARVEETQYF	TGTGCCAGCTCACCACGGGCCAGGGTTGAAGAGACCCAGTACTTC
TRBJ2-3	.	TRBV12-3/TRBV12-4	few	CASSQTGTDTQYF	TGTGCCAGCAGTCAGACAGGCACAGATACGCAGTATTTT
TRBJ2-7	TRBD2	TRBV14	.	CASSQVGGGNYEQYF	TGTGCCAGCAGCCAAGTCGGCGGGGGTAACTACGAGCAGTACTTC
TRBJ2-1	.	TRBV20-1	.	CSVDTNEQFF	TGCAGCGTTGATACCAATGAGCAGTTCTTC
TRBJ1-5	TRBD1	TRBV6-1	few	CALKGAGGNQPQHF	TGTGCCTTAAAAGGGGCAGGGGGAAATCAGCCCCAGCATTTT
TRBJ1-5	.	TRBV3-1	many	CASSQDSGVRNQPQHF	TGTGCCAGCAGCCAAGATAGCGGGGTTCGGAATCAGCCCCAGCATTTT
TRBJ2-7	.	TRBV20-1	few	CSASGSSYEQYF	TGCAGTGCTAGCGGAAGCTCCTACGAGCAGTACTTC
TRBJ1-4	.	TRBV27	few	CASRRLGEKLFF	TGTGCCAGCAGAAGACTCGGTGAAAAACTGTTTTTT
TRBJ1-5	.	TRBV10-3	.	CAISLDGYSNQPQHF	TGTGCCATCAGTCTGGACGGATATAGCAATCAGCCCCAGCATTTT
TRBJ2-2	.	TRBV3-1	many	CASSQRVYTGELFF	TGTGCCAGCAGCCAGCGGGTTTACACCGGGGAGCTGTTTTTT
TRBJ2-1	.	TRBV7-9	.	CASSSNSLSYNEQFF	TGTGCCAGCAGCTCGAACAGTTTATCCTACAATGAGCAGTTCTTC
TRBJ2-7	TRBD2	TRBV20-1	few	CSAPGTSNTYEQYF	TGCAGTGCCCCCGGGACTAGCAATACCTACGAGCAGTACTTC
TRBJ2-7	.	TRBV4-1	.	CASSHLDRAYEQYF	TGCGCCAGCAGCCATTTGGACAGAGCCTACGAGCAGTACTTC
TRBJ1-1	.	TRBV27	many	CASSLWPGGRTEAFF	TGTGCCAGCAGTTTATGGCCGGGGGGCCGAACTGAAGCTTTCTTT
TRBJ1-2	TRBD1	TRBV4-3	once	CASSQGATGGGYTF	TGCGCCAGCAGCCAAGGCGCGACAGGGGGCGGCTACACCTTC
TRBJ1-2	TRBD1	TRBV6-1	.	CASSSPRDRVTGYTF	TGTGCCAGCAGTTCACCCCGGGACAGGGTCACTGGCTACACCTTC
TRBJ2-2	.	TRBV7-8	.	CASSSRLADTGELFF	TGTGCCAGCAGCTCGCGTTTAGCGGACACCGGGGAGCTGTTTTTT
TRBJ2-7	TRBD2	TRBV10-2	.	CASSTGTSNYEQYF	TGCGCCAGCAGCACCGGGACTAGTAACTACGAGCAGTACTTC
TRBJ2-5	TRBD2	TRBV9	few	CASSAPTSLETQYF	TGTGCCAGCAGCGCCCCGACTAGCCTAGAGACCCAGTACTTC
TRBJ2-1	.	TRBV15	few	CATSRDGTTNEQFF	TGTGCCACCAGCAGAGATGGGACCACCAATGAGCAGTTCTTC
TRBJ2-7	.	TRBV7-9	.	CASVPAVTYEQYF	TGTGCCAGTGTGCCAGCGGTTACCTACGAGCAGTACTTC
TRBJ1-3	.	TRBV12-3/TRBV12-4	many	CASSTPGFWSGNTIYF	TGTGCCAGCAGCACCCCCGGTTTTTGGTCTGGAAACACCATATATTTT
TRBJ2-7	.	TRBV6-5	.	CASTPRRQPYEQYF	TGTGCCAGCACCCCAAGGCGGCAGCCGTACGAGCAGTACTTC
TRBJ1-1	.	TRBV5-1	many	CASRDPGTEAFF	TGCGCCAGCAGGGACCCGGGAACTGAAGCTTTCTTT
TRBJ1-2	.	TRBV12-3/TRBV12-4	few	CASSSRDIYGYTF	TGTGCCAGCAGTTCACGGGACATCTATGGCTACACCTTC
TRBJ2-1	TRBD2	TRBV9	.	CASTSSGGPPYNEQFF	TGTGCCAGCACCTCCAGCGGGGGCCCTCCCTACAATGAGCAGTTCTTC
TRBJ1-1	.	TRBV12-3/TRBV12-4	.	CASRGRPSNTEAFF	TGTGCCAGCAGAGGACGGCCGTCTAACACTGAAGCTTTCTTT